This record covers a single T cell receptor beta chain. Its antigen remains unknown. This PCR relied on a set of 60 Vbeta primers and 13 Jbeta primers. Original processing notes: In a later analysis, the count reached some 73 million unique TCR beta chains, with 9 million to 11 million shared. Libraries were prepared by immunoSEQ multiplex PCR; TCRdb keeps only in-frame clonotypes and omits some of them. That table supplies the V and J calls and clone size; D and trimming were determined from the DNA. This repertoire shows around 200,000 clones, less than 80% found once; its top ten account for 0.22%. This sample is drawn from a study of cytomegalovirus exposure and HLA in healthy donors. General study results and limits: In vitro, a few CMV-associated chains proved specific for CMV antigens. Per a later analysis, about 18,000 TCR beta sequences showed association with HLA alleles at 0.05 false discovery rate.

The V gene's germline CDR1 is SGHTA and CDR2 FQGTGA. The ends lost 5 bases at V and 6 bases at J; junction bases unmatched: 7. The CDR3 loop spans 15 amino acids. The receptor's source is a girl aged 2-10 years in good health and CMV-seronegative. The chain has TRBV7-3 and TRBJ1-4; 9 bases are a match to TRBD1. Sequenced: PBMCs. The CDR3 reads CASSPLRDRDEKLFF. Written as DNA, the CDR3 is TGTGCCAGCAGCCCCTTAAGGGACAGGGATGAAAAACTGTTTTTT.